One and the same sample provided the 29 T cell receptor beta chains below, sequenced in a study of OX40 agonist ivuxolimab in advanced cancers. Assay used: immunoSEQ multiplex PCR; TCRdb lists only in-frame clones, some missing. The sample contains about 120,000 clones, roughly nine tenths of which appear only once. Specimen: CD4+ or CD8+ T cells sorted from blood, collected in a trial of the OX40 agonist ivuxolimab. All receptors come from an adult with an advanced solid tumor such as melanoma, head and neck, liver or kidney cancer.

The chain links TRBV11-2 to TRBJ2-7, with 7 bases that match TRBD1. The junction had 6 bases not matched to a gene; V was cut back by 4 bases and J by 0 bases. This CDR3 region has 15 residues. The germline CDR1 and CDR2 sequences are SGHAT and FQNNGV. The CDR3 DNA reads as TGTGCCAGCAGCTCAGCCCGGGACAGCTCCTACGAGCAGTACTTC. Protein: CASSSARDSSYEQYF.

The chain recombines TRBV4-1 with TRBJ1-1; D unresolved. The germline V gene has CDR1 MGHRA and CDR2 YSYEKL. This CDR3 has 14 amino acids. The V end lost 1 base, the J end lost 2 bases, and 8 bases lay between the germline ends. CDR3 protein: CASSQGLLNTEAFF. CDR3 bases: TGCGCCAGCAGCCAAGGGTTGCTCAACACTGAAGCTTTCTTT.

CDR3: CASSLQANTEAFF. CDR3 DNA sequence: TGCGCCAGCAGCTTACAGGCGAACACTGAAGCTTTCTTT. V gene TRBV5-1 combines with J gene TRBJ1-1; D might be TRBD1 (5 bases). Germline V gene data show CDR1 as SGHRS and CDR2 as YFSETQ. CDR3 length: 13 residues. V dropped 2 bases and J dropped 1 base, with 6 bases sitting between them.

The J gene is TRBJ1-1, the V gene TRBV7-2, with D possibly matching TRBD1 (6 bases). This CDR3 spans 13 amino acids. Trimming cost V 8 bases and J 3 bases, with 13 bases left between them. The germline CDR1 and CDR2 sequences are SGHTA and FQGNSA. The CDR3 sequence: CASRGAVHTEAFF. The CDR3 DNA sequence: TGTGCCAGCCGGGGGGCTGTGCACACTGAAGCTTTCTTT.

V is TRBV30 and J is TRBJ1-1; tentatively, D is TRBD1 (5 bases). The CDR3 extends over 13 amino acids. CDR1 and CDR2 (germline): GTSNPN, SVGIG (reference sequence). Trimming removed 4 bases from V and 4 bases from J, with 13 bases in between. CDR3 DNA sequence: TGTGCCTGGAAGGTGTTGGGGGGCACTGAAGCTTTCTTT. Protein product: CAWKVLGGTEAFF.

The V gene is TRBV28, the J gene TRBJ2-7, with D maybe TRBD2 (5 bases). Per germline, CDR1 MDHEN and CDR2 SYDVKM. This CDR3 has 16 amino acids. Trimming shortened V by 4 bases and J by 0 bases, and 16 bases separated the two germline ends. DNA for the CDR3: TGTGCCAGCAGTTCGCCCCACGGGGTGAGCTCCTACGAGCAGTACTTC. As protein: CASSSPHGVSSYEQYF.

The rearrangement joins TRBV25-1 to TRBJ2-1; 7 bases match TRBD1. V dropped 8 bases and J dropped 2; count of bases not matched to a gene: 3. Looked up from germline, CDR1 is MGHDK and CDR2 is SYGVNS. The CDR3 has 13 residues. The chain's CDR3 is CASQDRTYNEQFF. Here the CDR3 DNA reads TGTGCCAGCCAGGACAGGACCTACAATGAGCAGTTCTTC.

This chain connects TRBV7-2 to TRBJ1-1; 7 nucleotides align to TRBD1. Germline CDR1 SGHTA, CDR2 FQGNSA. CDR3 length: 16 residues. The J segment lost 0 bases and the V segment lost 6 bases, leaving 10 bases of the junction unmatched. This chain's CDR3 is CASSPLYRGMNTEAFF. For the CDR3, the DNA is TGTGCCAGCAGTCCACTTTACAGGGGCATGAACACTGAAGCTTTCTTT.

CDR3 amino acids: CASSPLVGRVGTGELFF. The DNA for the CDR3 is TGCGCCAGCAGCCCTCTCGTCGGGAGGGTCGGCACCGGGGAGCTGTTTTTT. The V call is TRBV4-3, the J call TRBJ2-2; 8 bases are a match to TRBD2. V was pared by 4 bases and J by 4 bases, with 11 bases of the junction left unmatched. The CDR3 extends over 17 amino acids. Germline assignment: CDR1 LGHNA and CDR2 YSLEER.

The genes are TRBV5-1 and TRBJ2-3; TRBD1 agrees at 7 bases. The length of the CDR3 is 14 residues. The V gene's germline CDR1 is SGHRS and CDR2 YFSETQ. The junction had 1 base not matched to a gene; V was cut back by 3 bases and J by 0 bases. CDR3 bases: TGCGCCAGCAGCTGGGGACAGAGCACAGATACGCAGTATTTT. It encodes CASSWGQSTDTQYF. The whole variable domain, filled in from reference TRBV5-1 and TRBJ2-3, reads KAGVTQTPRYLIKTRGQQVTLSCSPISGHRSVSWYQQTPGQGLQFLFEYFSETQRNKGNFPGRFSGRQFSNSRSEMNVSTLELGDSALYLCASSWGQSTDTQYFGPGTRLTVL.

The chain employs TRBV10-1 and TRBJ2-7; no firm D call. Germline CDR1 WNHNN, CDR2 SYGVQD (reference sequence). V shed 2 bases and J shed 3 bases, with 8 bases lying between them. This CDR3 region has 13 residues. The CDR3 is CASSERTDYEQYF. As DNA, the CDR3 is TGCGCCAGCAGTGAGCGGACGGACTACGAGCAGTACTTC.

CDR3 DNA sequence: TGTGCCAGCAGCTTTAGTAGGGGGCTCGACATTCAGTACTTC. Its protein product is CASSFSRGLDIQYF. The chain combines TRBV7-9 with TRBJ2-4; 7 bases line up with TRBD1. CDR1 SEHNR and CDR2 FQNEAQ come from the germline V gene (reference sequence). With V trimmed by 3 bases and J by 8 bases, 7 bases remained unmatched. This CDR3 contains 14 residues.

V usage is TRBV7-2 and J usage is TRBJ2-5; a weak D match, TRBD2 (6 bases). This CDR3 is built from 15 residues. V lost 1 base and J 4 bases, leaving 13 bases between the germline ends. Germline assignment: CDR1 SGHTA and CDR2 FQGNSA. CDR3 DNA sequence: TGTGCCAGCAGCTTAGTTGGAGGGAATGGAGAGACCCAGTACTTC. It encodes CASSLVGGNGETQYF.

The chain is built from TRBV7-2 and TRBJ2-7, with D possibly being TRBD1 (6 bases). CDR1 is SGHTA and CDR2 is FQGNSA in the germline V gene. The CDR3 covers 14 residues. V lost 3 bases and J 0 bases, leaving 9 bases between the germline ends. CDR3 DNA: TGTGCCAGCAGCTTGACAGGCAACTCCTACGAGCAGTACTTC. This gives the protein CASSLTGNSYEQYF.

Details on this clone: At one boundary the junction diverges from the germline segment, which might be a read error. The chain employs TRBV11-2 and TRBJ2-1; D remains ambiguous. Per germline, CDR1 SGHAT and CDR2 FQNNGV. The length of the CDR3 is 14 residues. This chain's CDR3 is CASSPDVSFNEQFF. The CDR3, as DNA: TGTGCCAGCAGCCCGGACGTCTCCTTCAATGAGCAGTTCTTC.

The rearrangement joins TRBV28 to TRBJ2-6, with D maybe TRBD2 (5 bases). Trimming pared 8 bases from V and 9 bases from J, leaving 14 bases between. Germline-derived CDR1 and CDR2 are MDHEN and SYDVKM. The CDR3 extends over 13 amino acids. CDR3 protein: CASEGVMSNVLTF. The CDR3 region has the DNA TGTGCCAGCGAGGGAGTAATGAGCAACGTCCTGACTTTC.

This clone was counted a single time. The chain links TRBV19 to TRBJ2-6; D gene ambiguous. With 3 bases removed from V and 3 bases from J, the gap between germline ends came to 3 bases. CDR3 length: 13 residues. The germline V gene has CDR1 LNHDA and CDR2 SQIVND (reference sequence). As DNA, the CDR3 is TGTGCCAGTAGTATGCATGGGGCCAACGTCCTGACTTTC. Protein product: CASSMHGANVLTF.

The chain couples TRBV7-9 to TRBJ2-2; D ambiguous. The CDR3 is made up of 15 amino acids. V was trimmed by 7 bases and J by 4 bases, leaving 16 bases between them. Germline V CDR1 and CDR2: SEHNR, FQNEAQ (reference sequence). CDR3 in amino acids: CASTIGLVATGELFF. CDR3 sequence (DNA): TGTGCCAGCACCATAGGGCTTGTGGCCACCGGGGAGCTGTTTTTT.

The CDR3 here is CASSGSPNVAEAFF. CDR3 nucleotide sequence: TGTGCCAGCAGTGGGTCACCCAACGTGGCTGAAGCTTTCTTT. This sequence joins TRBV27 and TRBJ1-1; D remains unclear. There are 14 residues in the CDR3. The V end was cut by 5 bases, the J end by 6 bases, with 16 bases between. The germline V gene encodes CDR1 MNHEY and CDR2 SMNVEV (reference sequence).

The CDR3 DNA sequence: TGTGCCAGCAGCGAGGGGGGAGATACGCAGTATTTT. Translated, it gives CASSEGGDTQYF. The rearrangement uses TRBV7-3 and TRBJ2-3; D tentatively reads TRBD1 or TRBD2 (6 bases each). V dropped 5 bases and J dropped 5 bases, with 8 bases sitting between them. The germline V gene encodes CDR1 SGHTA and CDR2 FQGTGA. The CDR3 has 12 amino acids.

The rearrangement links TRBV2 to TRBJ2-1; 7 bases align to TRBD1. In germline, CDR1 is SNHLY, CDR2 FYNNEI. Trimming removed 7 bases from V and 6 bases from J; junction bases left unmatched: 12. The CDR3 contains 15 residues. DNA for the CDR3: TGTGCCAGCATCGGCGGAACAGGGGTTGGCAATGAGCAGTTCTTC. It translates to CASIGGTGVGNEQFF.

J is TRBJ1-4 and V is TRBV6-1, with D perhaps TRBD1 (6 bases). This CDR3 spans 16 amino acids. Looked up from germline, CDR1 is MNHNS and CDR2 is SASEGT. V shed 0 bases and J shed 8 bases, with 16 bases lying between them. The CDR3 loop reads CASSEAGGLVIEKLFF. The CDR3 DNA reads TGTGCCAGCAGTGAAGCGGGGGGGCTTGTCATCGAAAAACTGTTTTTT.

The chain uses TRBV11-2 and TRBJ1-2; D is perhaps TRBD1 (6 bases). Germline V lookup: CDR1 SGHAT, CDR2 FQNNGV. The CDR3 is 16 residues long. Trimming shortened V by 1 base and J by 4 bases, and 16 bases separated the two germline ends. The CDR3 DNA is TGTGCCAGCAGCTTAGCAGGGGCAGGGGAGGCCTATGGCTACACCTTC. Translated, it gives CASSLAGAGEAYGYTF.

This clone appeared once. The rearrangement uses TRBV29-1 and TRBJ1-4, with a possible D match to TRBD1 (5 bases). The germline gives CDR1 SQVTM, CDR2 ANQGSEA. The CDR3 length is 11 residues. CDR3 bases: TGCAGGGGGCGCGGGAGTGAAAAACTGTTTTTT. It specifies CRGRGSEKLFF.

This clone was seen a single time. CDR3 loop: CASSRGDSGNTIYF. In nucleotides, the CDR3 is TGTGCCAGTAGTCGGGGGGACTCTGGAAACACCATATATTTT. The V gene is TRBV19, the J gene TRBJ1-3; D is possibly TRBD1 (5 bases). CDR1 is LNHDA and CDR2 is SQIVND in the germline V gene (reference sequence). V was pared by 5 bases and J by 0 bases, with 8 bases between. The CDR3 loop spans 14 amino acids.

The chain carries TRBV19 and TRBJ2-4; D is ambiguous. V lost 5 bases to trimming and J lost 0 bases, with 11 bases between them. Germline V gene sequence: CDR1 LNHDA, CDR2 SQIVND (reference sequence). This CDR3 has 15 residues. The CDR3 sequence: CASSSAHIAKNIQYF. CDR3 nucleotide sequence: TGTGCCAGTAGTTCAGCCCATATAGCCAAAAACATTCAGTACTTC.

V is TRBV28 and J is TRBJ2-5; D call uncertain. The CDR3 consists of 12 residues. The germline CDR1 and CDR2 sequences are MDHEN and SYDVKM. The ends were cut back, 7 bases at V and 5 bases at J, with 11 bases in the middle. The CDR3 sequence is CASTYFPETQYF. The CDR3 DNA is TGTGCCAGCACCTATTTCCCTGAGACCCAGTACTTC. Looking up the rest from reference TRBV28 and TRBJ2-5 gives the full variable domain: DVKVTQSSRYLVKRTGEKVFLECVQDMDHENMFWYRQDPGLGLRLIYFSYDVKMKEKGDIPEGYSVSREKKERFSLILESASTNQTSMYLCASTYFPETQYFGPGTRLLVL.

The chain uses TRBV7-2 and TRBJ1-5; no reliable D call. CDR1 and CDR2 from the germline V gene are SGHTA and FQGNSA. The CDR3 consists of 13 residues. V was trimmed by 0 bases and J by 4 bases, leaving 4 bases between them. CDR3: CASSLAVNQPQHF. The CDR3 nucleotides are TGTGCCAGCAGCTTAGCAGTTAATCAGCCCCAGCATTTT.

The chain is built from TRBV28 and TRBJ1-3; TRBD1 agrees at 10 bases. This CDR3 region has 13 residues. Germline V gene data show CDR1 as MDHEN and CDR2 as SYDVKM. The V segment lost 8 bases and the J segment 4 bases; nucleotides outside the gene matches: 2. The CDR3 coding sequence is TGTGCCAGCCGGGACAGGGGAGGAAACACCATATATTTT. This translates into CASRDRGGNTIYF.